One and the same sample provided the 12 T cell receptor beta chains below, sequenced in a study of blood T cell repertoires in COVID-19. Libraries were prepared by immunoSEQ multiplex PCR; TCRdb keeps only in-frame clonotypes and omits some of them. The sample lists tens of thousands of clones, roughly 90% occurring once. Specimen: peripheral blood. All receptors come from a man aged 55 to 70 with acute or convalescent COVID-19.

The J gene is TRBJ1-5, the V gene TRBV7-8; 7 bases fit TRBD1. Germline V CDR1 and CDR2: SGHVS, FQNEAQ. CDR3 size: 16 residues. V gave up 5 bases and J gave up 0 bases; unmatched junction bases: 7. The CDR3 DNA reads TGTGCCAGCAGCGCACAGGGGCGAAGTAGCAATCAGCCCCAGCATTTT. Translated: CASSAQGRSSNQPQHF.

The chain uses TRBV3-1 (or the pseudogene TRBV3-2) and TRBJ1-2; D unclear. Germline V gives CDR1 LGHDT, CDR2 YNNKEL (reference sequence). The CDR3 has 15 amino acids. V shed 2 bases and J shed 4 bases, with 14 bases lying between them. The CDR3 bases are TGTGCCAGCAGCCAATCGTCTGCTAATCCCTATGGCTACACCTTC. It translates to CASSQSSANPYGYTF.

The table lists this clone with a count of one. The J gene is TRBJ1-1, the V gene TRBV7-8, with TRBD1 identical over 8 bases. CDR3 size: 12 residues. Germline V lookup: CDR1 SGHVS, CDR2 FQNEAQ. With V trimmed by 4 bases and J by 5 bases, 0 bases remained unmatched. CDR3 sequence: CASSWTGTEAFF. CDR3 nucleotides: TGTGCCAGCAGCTGGACAGGGACTGAAGCTTTCTTT.

The V and J genes are TRBV4-3 and TRBJ2-7, with D maybe TRBD1 (6 bases). The CDR3 has 15 amino acids. The V gene lost 1 base and the J gene lost 2 bases, with 12 bases spanning the gap. Germline V gene lookup returns CDR1 LGHNA and CDR2 YSLEER. The CDR3 DNA follows: TGCGCCAGCAGCCAAGGGCCAGGGGACGCCTACGAGCAGTACTTC. It encodes CASSQGPGDAYEQYF.

The rearrangement uses TRBV19 and TRBJ2-7; TRBD1 agrees at 8 bases. Germline V gives CDR1 LNHDA, CDR2 SQIVND (reference sequence). J was trimmed by 3 bases and V by 5 bases; bases with no gene match: 6. CDR3 length: 14 residues. This chain's CDR3 is CASSLMGQVYEQYF. In DNA, the CDR3 is TGTGCCAGTAGTTTGATGGGACAGGTCTACGAGCAGTACTTC.

V gene TRBV7-9 combines with J gene TRBJ2-5; TRBD2 matches at 11 bases. V was clipped by 5 bases and J by 1 base; unmatched bases: 3. The germline gives CDR1 SEHNR, CDR2 FQNEAQ (reference sequence). The CDR3 sequence is 15 residues long. CDR3 sequence: CASSKTSGVQETQYF. CDR3 DNA: TGTGCCAGCAGCAAGACTAGCGGGGTCCAAGAGACCCAGTACTTC.

The chain combines TRBV21-1 with TRBJ2-1; the table's D gene call, TRBD2, was not cross checked with the DNA. TRBV21-1 is a documented pseudogene. This CDR3 spans 17 amino acids. CDR3 bases: TGTGCCAGCAACACCACGGGCGCCTGGGGGGTCTACAATGAGCAGTTCTTC. It yields the protein CASNTTGAWGVYNEQFF.

The CDR3 sequence is CSVEVSGYGYTF. The DNA of the CDR3 is TGCAGCGTTGAGGTGTCAGGATATGGCTACACCTTC. The chain recombines TRBV29-1 with TRBJ1-2; D not certain. The CDR3 spans 12 residues. V was cut by 3 bases and J by 5 bases, with 10 bases left in between. CDR1 SQVTM and CDR2 ANQGSEA come from the germline V gene.

This clone was seen just once. The chain employs TRBV18 and TRBJ2-5; a possible D gene is TRBD1 (5 bases). V lost 2 bases and J 2 bases, leaving 15 bases between the germline ends. Germline V lookup: CDR1 KGHSH, CDR2 LQKENI. The CDR3 spans 16 residues. The CDR3 here is CASSPEQTAFQETQYF. As DNA, the CDR3 is TGTGCCAGCTCACCAGAGCAGACAGCCTTTCAAGAGACCCAGTACTTC.

V usage is TRBV19 and J usage is TRBJ2-1; 9 nucleotides agree with TRBD2. Germline lookup yields CDR1 LNHDA and CDR2 SQIVND (reference sequence). The CDR3 covers 12 residues. The ends lost 5 bases at V and 10 bases at J; junction bases unmatched: 3. This chain's CDR3 is CASSDLAGEQFF. For the CDR3, the DNA is TGTGCCAGTAGTGATCTAGCGGGGGAGCAGTTCTTC.

V and J are TRBV5-1 and TRBJ2-1; TRBD2 agrees at 9 bases. Germline lookup yields CDR1 SGHRS and CDR2 YFSETQ. V lost 4 bases and J lost 9; bases outside the gene matches: 14. The CDR3 sequence is 16 residues long. The CDR3 region is CASSPRVAGDGGEQFF. The CDR3, as DNA: TGCGCCAGCAGCCCGAGGGTAGCGGGAGACGGTGGTGAGCAGTTCTTC.

The CDR3 DNA is TGTGCCAGCAGTGACTTCAGGAGGGAGTTCCGCAAGTTGAGCACTGAAGCTTTCTTT. Its translation: CASSDFRREFRKLSTEAFF. The chain joins TRBV6-4 to TRBJ1-1; D gene uncertain. The CDR3 contains 19 residues. CDR1 and CDR2 (germline): MRHNA, SNTAGT. V was clipped by 1 base and J by 4 bases, with 25 bases between them.